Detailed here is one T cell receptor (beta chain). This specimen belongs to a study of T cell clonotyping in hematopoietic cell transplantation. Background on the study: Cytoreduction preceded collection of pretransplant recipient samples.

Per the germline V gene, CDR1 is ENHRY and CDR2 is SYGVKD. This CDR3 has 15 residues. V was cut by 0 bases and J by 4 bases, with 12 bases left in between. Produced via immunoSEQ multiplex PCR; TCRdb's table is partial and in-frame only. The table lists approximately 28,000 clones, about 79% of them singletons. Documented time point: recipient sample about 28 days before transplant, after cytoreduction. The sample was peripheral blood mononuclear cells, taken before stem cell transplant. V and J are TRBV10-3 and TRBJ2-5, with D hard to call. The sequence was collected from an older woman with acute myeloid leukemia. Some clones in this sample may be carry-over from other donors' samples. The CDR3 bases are TGTGCCATCAGTGAGTCGACCCGCCCCGGAGAGACCCAGTACTTC. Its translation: CAISESTRPGETQYF.